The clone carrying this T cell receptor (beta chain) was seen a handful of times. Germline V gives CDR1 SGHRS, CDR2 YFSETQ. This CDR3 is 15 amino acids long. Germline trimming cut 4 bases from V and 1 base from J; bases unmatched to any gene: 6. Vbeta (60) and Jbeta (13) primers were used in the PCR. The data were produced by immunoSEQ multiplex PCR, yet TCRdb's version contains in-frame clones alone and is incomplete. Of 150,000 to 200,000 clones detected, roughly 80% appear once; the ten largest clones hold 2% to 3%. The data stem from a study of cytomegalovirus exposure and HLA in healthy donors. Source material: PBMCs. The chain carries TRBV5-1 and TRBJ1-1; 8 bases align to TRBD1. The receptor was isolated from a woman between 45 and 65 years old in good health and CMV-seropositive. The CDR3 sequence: CASSGRTGTNTEAFF. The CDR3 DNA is TGCGCCAGCAGCGGTCGGACAGGGACGAACACTGAAGCTTTCTTT.